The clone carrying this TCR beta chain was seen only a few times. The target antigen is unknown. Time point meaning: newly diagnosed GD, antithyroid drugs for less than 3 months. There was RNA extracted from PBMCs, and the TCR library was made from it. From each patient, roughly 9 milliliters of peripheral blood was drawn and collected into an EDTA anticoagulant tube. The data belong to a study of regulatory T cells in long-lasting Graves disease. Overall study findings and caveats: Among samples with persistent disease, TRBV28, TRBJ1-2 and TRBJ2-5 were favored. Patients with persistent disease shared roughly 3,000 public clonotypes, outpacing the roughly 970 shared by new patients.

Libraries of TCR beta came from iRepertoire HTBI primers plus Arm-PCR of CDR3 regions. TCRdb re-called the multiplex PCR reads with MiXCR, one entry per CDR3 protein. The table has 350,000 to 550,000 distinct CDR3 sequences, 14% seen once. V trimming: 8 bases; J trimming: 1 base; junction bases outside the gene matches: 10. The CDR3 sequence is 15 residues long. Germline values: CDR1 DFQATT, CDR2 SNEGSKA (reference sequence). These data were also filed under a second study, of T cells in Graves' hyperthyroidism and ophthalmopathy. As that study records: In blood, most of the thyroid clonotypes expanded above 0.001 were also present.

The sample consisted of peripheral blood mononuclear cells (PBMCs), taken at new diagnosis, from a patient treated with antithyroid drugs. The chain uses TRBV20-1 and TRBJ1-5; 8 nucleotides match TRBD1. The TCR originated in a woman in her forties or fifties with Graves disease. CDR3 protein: CSSGAGGRSNQPQHF. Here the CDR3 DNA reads TGCAGTTCAGGGGCAGGGGGCCGAAGCAATCAGCCCCAGCATTTT.